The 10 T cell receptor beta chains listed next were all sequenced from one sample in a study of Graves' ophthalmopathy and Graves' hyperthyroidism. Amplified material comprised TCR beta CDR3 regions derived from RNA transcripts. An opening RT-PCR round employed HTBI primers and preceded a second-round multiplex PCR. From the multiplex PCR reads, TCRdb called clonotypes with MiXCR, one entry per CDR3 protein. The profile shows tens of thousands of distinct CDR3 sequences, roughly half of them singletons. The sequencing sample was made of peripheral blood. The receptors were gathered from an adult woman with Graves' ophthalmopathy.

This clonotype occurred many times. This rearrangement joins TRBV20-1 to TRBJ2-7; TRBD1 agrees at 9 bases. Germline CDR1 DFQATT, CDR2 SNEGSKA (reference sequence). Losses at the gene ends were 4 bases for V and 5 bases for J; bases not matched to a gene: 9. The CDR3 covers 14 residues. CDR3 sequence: CSAISGTGSHEQYF. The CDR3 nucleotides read TGCAGTGCTATATCCGGGACAGGGAGCCACGAGCAGTACTTC.

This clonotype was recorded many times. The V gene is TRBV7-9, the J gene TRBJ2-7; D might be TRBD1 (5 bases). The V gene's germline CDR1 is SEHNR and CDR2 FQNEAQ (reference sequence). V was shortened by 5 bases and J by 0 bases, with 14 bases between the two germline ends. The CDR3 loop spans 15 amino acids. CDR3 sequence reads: CASSPSTVASYEQYF. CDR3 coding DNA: TGTGCCAGCAGCCCATCGACAGTAGCCTCCTACGAGCAGTACTTC.

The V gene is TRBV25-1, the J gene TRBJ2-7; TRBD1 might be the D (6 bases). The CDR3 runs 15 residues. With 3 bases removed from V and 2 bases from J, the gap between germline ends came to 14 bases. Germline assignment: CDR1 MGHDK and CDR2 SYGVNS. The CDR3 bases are TGTGCCAGCAGTGATTCCGGGACATCAACCTACGAGCAGTACTTC. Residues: CASSDSGTSTYEQYF.

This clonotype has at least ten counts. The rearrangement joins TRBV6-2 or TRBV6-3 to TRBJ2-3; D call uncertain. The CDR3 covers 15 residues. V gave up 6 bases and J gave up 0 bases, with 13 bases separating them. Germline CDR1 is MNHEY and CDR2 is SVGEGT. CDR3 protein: CASSPRYTSTDTQYF. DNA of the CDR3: TGTGCCAGCAGCCCTCGATATACTAGCACAGATACGCAGTATTTT.

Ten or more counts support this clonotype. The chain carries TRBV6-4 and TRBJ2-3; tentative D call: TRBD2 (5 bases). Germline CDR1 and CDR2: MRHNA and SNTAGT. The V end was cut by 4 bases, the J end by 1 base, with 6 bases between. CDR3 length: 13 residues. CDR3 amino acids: CASSVSGTDTQYF. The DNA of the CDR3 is TGTGCCAGCAGTGTTAGCGGCACAGATACGCAGTATTTT.

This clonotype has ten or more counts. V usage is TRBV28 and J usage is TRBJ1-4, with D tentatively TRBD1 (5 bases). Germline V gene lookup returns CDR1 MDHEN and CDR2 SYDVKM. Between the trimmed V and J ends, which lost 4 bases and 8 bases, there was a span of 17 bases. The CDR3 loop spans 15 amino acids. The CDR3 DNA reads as TGTGCCAGCAGTTCTGCCGGGACCGCCGAGGAAAAACTGTTTTTT. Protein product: CASSSAGTAEEKLFF.

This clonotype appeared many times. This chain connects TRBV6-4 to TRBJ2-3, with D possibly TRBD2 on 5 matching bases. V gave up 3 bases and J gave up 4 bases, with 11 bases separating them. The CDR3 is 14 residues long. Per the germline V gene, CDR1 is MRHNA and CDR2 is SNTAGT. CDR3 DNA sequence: TGTGCCAGCAGTGAAAGCGGTTCGGCAGATACGCAGTATTTT. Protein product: CASSESGSADTQYF.

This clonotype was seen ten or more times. Here the CDR3 DNA reads TGCAGTGCTAGAGTCACCTTAATCTCTGGAAACACCATATATTTT. Translated, it gives CSARVTLISGNTIYF. The chain combines TRBV20-1 with TRBJ1-3; D gene unclear. This CDR3 is 15 amino acids long. Germline V gene lookup returns CDR1 DFQATT and CDR2 SNEGSKA (reference sequence). V gave up 1 base and J gave up 0 bases, with 10 bases separating them.

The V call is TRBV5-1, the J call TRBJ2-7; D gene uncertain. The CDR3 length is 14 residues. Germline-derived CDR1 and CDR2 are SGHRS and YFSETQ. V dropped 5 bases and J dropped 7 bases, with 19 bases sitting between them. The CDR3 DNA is TGCGCCAGCAGTCTAAATCATGGGCTGGGGGAGCAGTACTTC. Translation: CASSLNHGLGEQYF.

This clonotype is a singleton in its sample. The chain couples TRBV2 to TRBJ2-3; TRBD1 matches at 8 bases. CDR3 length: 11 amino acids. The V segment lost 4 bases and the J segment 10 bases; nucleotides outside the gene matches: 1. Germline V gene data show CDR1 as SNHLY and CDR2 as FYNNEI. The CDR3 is CASSAQGAQYF. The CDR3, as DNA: TGTGCCAGCAGTGCACAGGGGGCGCAGTATTTT. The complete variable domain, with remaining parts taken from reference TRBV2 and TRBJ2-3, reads EPEVTQTPSHQVTQMGQEVILRCVPISNHLYFYWYRQILGQKVEFLVSFYNNEISEKSEIFDDQFSVERPDGSNFTLKIRSTKLEDSAMYFCASSAQGAQYFGPGTRLTVL.